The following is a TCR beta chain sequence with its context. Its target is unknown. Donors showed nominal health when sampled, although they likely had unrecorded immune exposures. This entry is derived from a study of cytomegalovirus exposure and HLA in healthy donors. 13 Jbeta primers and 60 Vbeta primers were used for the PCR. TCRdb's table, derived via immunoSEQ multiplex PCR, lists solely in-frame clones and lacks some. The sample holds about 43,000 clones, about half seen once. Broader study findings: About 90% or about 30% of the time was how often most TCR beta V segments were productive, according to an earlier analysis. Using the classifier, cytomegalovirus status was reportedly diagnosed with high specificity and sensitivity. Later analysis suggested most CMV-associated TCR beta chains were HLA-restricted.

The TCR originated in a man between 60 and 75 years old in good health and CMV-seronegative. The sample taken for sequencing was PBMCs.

The CDR3 loop is CAISALAGQGKDYTF. The CDR3 DNA reads as TGTGCCATCAGTGCCCTCGCCGGACAGGGAAAGGACTACACCTTC. The chain links TRBV10-3 to TRBJ1-2, with TRBD1 matching over 8 bases. The CDR3 loop spans 15 amino acids. V lost 4 bases, J lost 10 bases, and 14 bases stayed unmatched. Per germline, CDR1 ENHRY and CDR2 SYGVKD.